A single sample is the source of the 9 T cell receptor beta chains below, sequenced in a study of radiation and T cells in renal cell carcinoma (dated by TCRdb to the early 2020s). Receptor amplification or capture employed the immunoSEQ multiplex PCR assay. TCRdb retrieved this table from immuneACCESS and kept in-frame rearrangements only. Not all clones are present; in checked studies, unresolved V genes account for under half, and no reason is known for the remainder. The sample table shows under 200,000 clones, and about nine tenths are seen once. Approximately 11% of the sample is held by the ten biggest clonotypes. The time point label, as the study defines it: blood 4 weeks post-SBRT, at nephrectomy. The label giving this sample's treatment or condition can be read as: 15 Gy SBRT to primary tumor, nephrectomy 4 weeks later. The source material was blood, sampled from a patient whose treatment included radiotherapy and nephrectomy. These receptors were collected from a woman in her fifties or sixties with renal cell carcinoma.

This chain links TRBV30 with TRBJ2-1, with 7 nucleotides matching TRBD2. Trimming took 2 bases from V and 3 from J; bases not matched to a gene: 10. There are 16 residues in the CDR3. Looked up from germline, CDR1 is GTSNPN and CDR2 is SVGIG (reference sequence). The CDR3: CAWSTLTSWYYNEQFF. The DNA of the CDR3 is TGTGCCTGGAGTACCTTGACTAGCTGGTACTACAATGAGCAGTTCTTC.

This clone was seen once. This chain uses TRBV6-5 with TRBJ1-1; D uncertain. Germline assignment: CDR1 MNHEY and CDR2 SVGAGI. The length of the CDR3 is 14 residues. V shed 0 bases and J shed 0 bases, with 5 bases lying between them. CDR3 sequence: CASSYSTVNTEAFF. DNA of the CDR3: TGTGCCAGCAGTTACTCGACGGTGAACACTGAAGCTTTCTTT.

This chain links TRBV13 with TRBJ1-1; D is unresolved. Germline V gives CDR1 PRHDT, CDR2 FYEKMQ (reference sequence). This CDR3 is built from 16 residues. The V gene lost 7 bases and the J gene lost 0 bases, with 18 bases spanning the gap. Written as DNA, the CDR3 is TGTGCCAGCACCCGGATGGCAGACTACGTGAACACTGAAGCTTTCTTT. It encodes CASTRMADYVNTEAFF.

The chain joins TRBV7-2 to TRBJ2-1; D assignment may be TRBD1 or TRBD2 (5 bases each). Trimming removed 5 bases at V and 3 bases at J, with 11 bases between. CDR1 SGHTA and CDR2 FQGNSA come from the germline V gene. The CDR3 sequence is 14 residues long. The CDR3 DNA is TGTGCCAGCAGCATCAATGGGGGCTACAATGAGCAGTTCTTC. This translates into CASSINGGYNEQFF.

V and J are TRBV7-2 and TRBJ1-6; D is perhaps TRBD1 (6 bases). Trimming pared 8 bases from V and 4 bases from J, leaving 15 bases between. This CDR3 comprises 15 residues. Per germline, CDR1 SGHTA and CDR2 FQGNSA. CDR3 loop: CASARQEVYNSPLHF. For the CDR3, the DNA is TGTGCCAGCGCCCGACAGGAGGTTTATAATTCACCCCTCCACTTT.

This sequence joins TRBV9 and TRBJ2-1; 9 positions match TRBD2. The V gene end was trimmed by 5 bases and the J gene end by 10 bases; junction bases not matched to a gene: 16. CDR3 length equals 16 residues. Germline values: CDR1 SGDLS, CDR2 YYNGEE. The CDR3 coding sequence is TGTGCCAGCAGTCCTTACCCCGGGACTAGCATTTGGGAGCAGTTCTTC. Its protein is CASSPYPGTSIWEQFF.

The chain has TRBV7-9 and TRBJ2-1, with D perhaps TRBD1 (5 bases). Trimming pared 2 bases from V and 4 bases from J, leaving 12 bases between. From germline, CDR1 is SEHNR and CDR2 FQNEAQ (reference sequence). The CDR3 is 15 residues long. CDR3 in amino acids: CASSLRTIHYNEQFF. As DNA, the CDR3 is TGTGCCAGCAGCTTACGGACAATACATTACAATGAGCAGTTCTTC.

The CDR3 is CASSLVREFGAFF. The CDR3 DNA is TGTGCCAGCAGCTTAGTGAGGGAGTTCGGAGCTTTCTTT. The chain carries TRBV7-2 and TRBJ1-1; D uncertain. The germline V gene has CDR1 SGHTA and CDR2 FQGNSA. The CDR3 is 13 amino acids. The V and J ends lost 1 base and 10 bases respectively, with 13 bases between them.

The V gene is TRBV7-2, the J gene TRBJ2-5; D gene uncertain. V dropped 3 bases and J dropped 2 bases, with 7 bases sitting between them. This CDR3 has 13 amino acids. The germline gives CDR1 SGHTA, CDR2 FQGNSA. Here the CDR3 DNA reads TGTGCCAGCAGCTTCAACGGACAAGAGACCCAGTACTTC. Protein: CASSFNGQETQYF.